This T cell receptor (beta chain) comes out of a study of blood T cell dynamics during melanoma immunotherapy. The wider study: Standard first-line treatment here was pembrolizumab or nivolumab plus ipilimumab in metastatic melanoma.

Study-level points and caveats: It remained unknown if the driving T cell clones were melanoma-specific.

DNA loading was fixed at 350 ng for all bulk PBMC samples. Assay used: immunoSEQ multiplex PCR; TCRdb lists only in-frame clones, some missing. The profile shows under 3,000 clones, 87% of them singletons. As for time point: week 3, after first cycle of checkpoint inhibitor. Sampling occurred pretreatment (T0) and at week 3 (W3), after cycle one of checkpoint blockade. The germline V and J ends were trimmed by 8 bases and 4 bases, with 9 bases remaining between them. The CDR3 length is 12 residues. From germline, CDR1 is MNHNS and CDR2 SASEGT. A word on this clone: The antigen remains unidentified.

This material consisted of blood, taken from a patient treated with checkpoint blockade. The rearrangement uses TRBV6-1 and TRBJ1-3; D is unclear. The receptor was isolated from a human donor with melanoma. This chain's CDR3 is CASALPGNTIYF. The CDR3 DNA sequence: TGTGCCAGCGCATTACCCGGAAACACCATATATTTT.